The sequence of this T cell receptor beta chain was determined in a study of control samples from healthy donors and cancer patients. Sequencing used immunoSEQ multiplex PCR; TCRdb keeps in-frame clones, though not all of them. This table holds 100,000 or so clones, around four fifths found once. The CDR3 consists of 12 residues. Trimming took off 7 bases at V and 4 bases at J, with 10 bases between the two ends. From germline, CDR1 is SQVTM and CDR2 ANQGSEA. The chain couples TRBV29-1 to TRBJ2-2; D remains unclear. The specimen sequenced was blood. The receptor's source is a woman in her fifties or sixties in good health. The CDR3 DNA reads as TGCAGCGGCCTAAAGACCACCGGGGAGCTGTTTTTT. Amino acid sequence: CSGLKTTGELFF.